This passage covers 22 T cell receptor beta chains from one sample sequenced in a study of CXCR3-negative and CXCR3-positive naive CD8 T cells. The TRB cDNA libraries were prepared by 5' RACE with UMI labels. TCRdb reprocessed the 5' RACE reads, keeping one entry per CDR3 protein, no DNA. This repertoire includes about 140,000 distinct CDR3 sequences. Study results and caveats: TRB CDR3s were more hydrophobic in CXCR3-positive than in CXCR3-negative naive cells.

Antigens of these TCRs are unknown. The sequencing sample was made of naive CXCR3+ CD8+ T cells from blood. The sample's subset: CD45RO-CCR7+CD27+CD95- naive CD8+ T cells expressing CXCR3 (TNR3+). These receptors were taken from a human donor in good health. Some clones in this sample may be carry-over from other donors' samples.

This chain uses TRBV4-2 with TRBJ2-2. The length of the CDR3 is 12 residues. Per the germline V gene, CDR1 is LGHNA and CDR2 is YNFKEQ. This CDR3 reads CASSQGGKELFF.

The rearrangement uses TRBV12-3 or TRBV12-4 and TRBJ2-1; TCRdb designates TRBD1, a call that cannot be tested without DNA. The CDR3 length is 15 residues. The CDR3 here is CASSPPRAGYNEQFF.

The chain combines TRBV24-1 with TRBJ1-5. This CDR3 region has 14 residues. Germline loops: CDR1 KGHDR, CDR2 SFDVKD. The CDR3 loop is CATSVSGANQPQHF.

The chain recombines TRBV6-5 with TRBJ2-5. Germline loops: CDR1 MNHEY, CDR2 SVGAGI. CDR3 length: 14 amino acids. The CDR3 region is CDSSYVIGQETQYF.

The chain combines TRBV7-9 with TRBJ2-2. Germline CDR1 and CDR2: SEHNR and FQNEAQ (reference sequence). The CDR3 runs to 12 residues. CDR3 loop: CASSLKSGELFF.

This chain uses TRBV28 with TRBJ2-7. This CDR3 spans 14 amino acids. Germline V gene data show CDR1 as MDHEN and CDR2 as SYDVKM. CDR3 amino acids: CASSLVRNSYEQYF.

CDR3 amino acids: CASSVVGGYTEAFF. V is TRBV9 and J is TRBJ1-1; TCRdb's D gene call, TRBD1, goes unchecked for lack of DNA. CDR1 is SGDLS and CDR2 is YYNGEE in the germline V gene. The CDR3 is 14 amino acids.

V gene TRBV7-9 combines with J gene TRBJ2-3; TCRdb lists TRBD1, though no DNA is available to test this call. The CDR3 is 15 residues long. Germline V gene data show CDR1 as SEHNR and CDR2 as FQNEAQ (reference sequence). CDR3 residues: CASSAPGGLTDTQYF.

The V gene is TRBV29-1, the J gene TRBJ2-1. Germline values: CDR1 SQVTM, CDR2 ANQGSEA. The CDR3 covers 13 residues. CDR3 in amino acids: CSVESRSRNEQFF.

The chain recombines TRBV5-5 with TRBJ2-7; TCRdb picks TRBD1, but there is no DNA to check that call. The CDR3 covers 14 residues. Per germline, CDR1 SGHKS and CDR2 YYEKEE (reference sequence). CDR3 residues: CASSLVTGAYEQYF.

The chain joins TRBV5-5 to TRBJ2-1; there is no DNA to check the TCRdb D call of TRBD2. The CDR3 loop spans 16 amino acids. Germline V CDR1 and CDR2: SGHKS, YYEKEE (reference sequence). CDR3 sequence reads: CASKREGSPNGEEQFF. Variable domain in full (rest from reference TRBV5-5 and TRBJ2-1): DAGVTQSPTHLIKTRGQQVTLRCSPISGHKSVSWYQQVLGQGPQFIFQYYEKEERGRGNFPDRFSARQFPNYSSELNVNALLLGDSALYLCASKREGSPNGEEQFFGPGTRLTVL.

The chain employs TRBV28 and TRBJ2-1. The CDR3 covers 13 residues. Germline V gene sequence: CDR1 MDHEN, CDR2 SYDVKM. CDR3 residues: CASSLAAYNEQFF.

The chain links TRBV20-1 to TRBJ2-1; the TCRdb call, TRBD2, lacks DNA for checking. This CDR3 is built from 17 residues. CDR1 is DFQATT and CDR2 is SNEGSKA in the germline V gene (reference sequence). CDR3 in amino acids: CSARDFLRPQSYNEQFF.

The chain is built from TRBV7-9 and TRBJ2-1. Germline lookup yields CDR1 SEHNR and CDR2 FQNEAQ (reference sequence). The CDR3 is 12 amino acids. CDR3 region: CASSEENNEQFF.

The chain joins TRBV29-1 to TRBJ2-2; the D gene TCRdb calls, TRBD1, cannot be checked with no DNA. Germline CDR1 and CDR2: SQVTM and ANQGSEA. The CDR3 loop spans 13 amino acids. The CDR3 reads CSVRGANTGELFF.

This chain links TRBV7-3 with TRBJ2-1. Germline V lookup: CDR1 SGHTA, CDR2 FQGTGA. The CDR3 loop spans 16 amino acids. CDR3: CASSLPTGGAYNEQFF.

The chain is built from TRBV12-3 or TRBV12-4 and TRBJ2-5; there is no DNA to check the TCRdb D call of TRBD1. This CDR3 region has 17 residues. The CDR3 is CASSAPFGTKKEETQYF.

The chain couples TRBV7-9 to TRBJ2-1; the TCRdb call, TRBD2, lacks DNA for checking. The germline gives CDR1 SEHNR, CDR2 FQNEAQ (reference sequence). The CDR3 loop spans 17 amino acids. CDR3 loop: CASSFPYERETYNEQFF.

V and J are TRBV7-9 and TRBJ1-5. Germline CDR1 is SEHNR and CDR2 is FQNEAQ (reference sequence). The CDR3 is made up of 14 amino acids. The CDR3 is CASSFSGSNQPQHF.

This chain joins TRBV20-1 and TRBJ1-2; the D call of TRBD1 rests on TCRdb alone, since no DNA is present to check it. The germline CDR1 and CDR2 sequences are DFQATT and SNEGSKA (reference sequence). This CDR3 is built from 13 residues. CDR3 amino acids: CSAPDRGKNGYTF.

V and J are TRBV9 and TRBJ2-1; TCRdb lists TRBD2, though no DNA is available to test this call. Germline assignment: CDR1 SGDLS and CDR2 YYNGEE. This CDR3 is built from 15 residues. The CDR3 loop reads CASATSGSVYNEQFF.

The V call is TRBV7-9, the J call TRBJ1-2; as DNA is missing, the TRBD1 call by TCRdb cannot be tested. The CDR3 runs to 13 residues. Germline loops: CDR1 SEHNR, CDR2 FQNEAQ (reference sequence). This CDR3 is CASSGTGNYGYTF.